One sample yielded the 27 T cell receptor beta chains listed below, sequenced in a study of blood T cell repertoires in COVID-19. Here immunoSEQ multiplex PCR was the method, and the copy in TCRdb shows in-frame clones only, minus some. This sample carries 80,000 to 100,000 clones, 90% to 95% of them seen once, and the ten largest clones take around 4.2%. The sample consisted of peripheral blood. These receptors were collected from a human donor with active COVID-19. The donor label of this sample is uncertain.

The rearrangement links TRBV11-2 to TRBJ1-1, with D unclear. The CDR3 sequence is 13 residues long. CDR1 and CDR2 (germline): SGHAT, FQNNGV. Trimming removed 5 bases from V and 5 bases from J, with 12 bases in between. CDR3 in DNA: TGTGCCAGCAGCAAGATTAGGGAGACTGAAGCTTTCTTT. It translates to CASSKIRETEAFF. The whole variable domain, filled in from reference TRBV11-2 and TRBJ1-1, reads EAGVAQSPRYKIIEKRQSVAFWCNPISGHATLYWYQQILGQGPKLLIQFQNNGVVDDSQLPKDRFSAERLKGVDSTLKIQPAKLEDSAVYLCASSKIRETEAFFGQGTRLTVV.

This clone was seen a single time. This chain uses TRBV5-1 with TRBJ1-1; a possible D gene is TRBD1 (6 bases). This CDR3 is built from 16 residues. Germline assignment: CDR1 SGHRS and CDR2 YFSETQ. Trimming removed 2 bases at V and 1 base at J, with 15 bases between. Here the CDR3 reads CASSLIGGRENTEAFF. CDR3 nucleotide sequence: TGCGCCAGCAGCTTAATTGGGGGCAGAGAGAACACTGAAGCTTTCTTT.

This chain's CDR3 is CASSFSFSQGEVGETQYF. In nucleotides, the CDR3 is TGTGCCAGCAGCTTCTCCTTCTCACAGGGGGAGGTGGGAGAGACCCAGTACTTC. The chain couples TRBV7-9 to TRBJ2-5, with TRBD1 matching 8 bases. V shed 3 bases, J shed 4 bases, and the junction held 16 bases outside the gene matches. Germline CDR1 reads SEHNR; CDR2 reads FQNEAQ (reference sequence). There are 18 residues in the CDR3.

The chain couples TRBV4-1 to TRBJ1-6, with 8 bases that match TRBD1. V trimming: 5 bases; J trimming: 13 bases; junction bases outside the gene matches: 7. Germline-derived CDR1 and CDR2 are MGHRA and YSYEKL. The CDR3 contains 13 residues. The CDR3 bases are TGCGCCAGCAGCGGGACAGGCCTGACGCCCCTCCACTTT. The encoded protein is CASSGTGLTPLHF.

This clone appeared once. The V gene is TRBV19, the J gene TRBJ2-7; 7 bases line up with TRBD2. This CDR3 comprises 16 residues. V dropped 0 bases and J dropped 0; count of bases not matched to a gene: 5. The V gene's germline CDR1 is LNHDA and CDR2 SQIVND (reference sequence). CDR3 amino acids: CASSIDRGGVSYEQYF. CDR3 DNA sequence: TGTGCCAGTAGTATAGATCGCGGGGGTGTCTCCTACGAGCAGTACTTC.

The J gene is TRBJ1-6, the V gene TRBV5-1; 8 bases are a match to TRBD1. Trimming removed 7 bases from V and 4 bases from J; junction bases left unmatched: 10. Germline V CDR1 and CDR2: SGHRS, YFSETQ. CDR3 length equals 16 residues. CDR3 in DNA: TGCGCCAGCCGGCCAGTAGGACAGGGTTATAATTCACCCCTCCACTTT. Translated, it gives CASRPVGQGYNSPLHF. Based on the CDR3 plus reference TRBV5-1 and TRBJ1-6, the full variable domain is KAGVTQTPRYLIKTRGQQVTLSCSPISGHRSVSWYQQTPGQGLQFLFEYFSETQRNKGNFPGRFSGRQFSNSRSEMNVSTLELGDSALYLCASRPVGQGYNSPLHFGNGTRLTVT.

The rearrangement joins TRBV16 to TRBJ1-5, with D possibly matching TRBD1 (6 bases). CDR3 length: 14 amino acids. Germline V gene lookup returns CDR1 KGHSY and CDR2 FQNENV. V lost 2 bases, J lost 3 bases, and 8 bases lay in between. The CDR3 sequence: CASSQTGPNQPQHF. For the CDR3, the DNA is TGTGCCAGCAGCCAAACAGGGCCCAATCAGCCCCAGCATTTT.

The gene calls are TRBV28 and TRBJ2-5, with 9 bases that match TRBD1. J was trimmed by 5 bases and V by 6 bases; bases with no gene match: 10. CDR3 length equals 15 residues. CDR1 MDHEN and CDR2 SYDVKM come from the germline V gene. CDR3: CASSHPGQGTETQYF. DNA for the CDR3: TGTGCCAGCAGCCACCCGGGACAGGGTACGGAGACCCAGTACTTC.

The rearrangement joins TRBV7-2 to TRBJ1-1; TRBD1 aligns across 7 bases. The V gene's germline CDR1 is SGHTA and CDR2 FQGNSA. V lost 3 bases, J lost 5 bases, and 9 bases stayed unmatched. This CDR3 is built from 15 residues. CDR3 nucleotides: TGTGCCAGCAGCTTGTCTAGACAGGGTGGGACTGAAGCTTTCTTT. This translates into CASSLSRQGGTEAFF.

The rearrangement uses TRBV29-1 and TRBJ2-7; TRBD1 is a possible D gene (5 bases). Germline CDR1 SQVTM, CDR2 ANQGSEA. The CDR3 is 15 residues long. V lost 6 bases to trimming and J lost 0 bases, with 18 bases between them. This CDR3 is CSVAFVGVGSYEQYF. For the CDR3, the DNA is TGCAGCGTAGCTTTCGTAGGGGTTGGCTCCTACGAGCAGTACTTC.

The chain links TRBV28 to TRBJ2-3; 10 bases map to TRBD1. Trimming at V came to 7 bases and at J to 0 bases, leaving 4 bases not matched to a gene. The CDR3 covers 15 residues. Germline V gene sequence: CDR1 MDHEN, CDR2 SYDVKM. The CDR3 sequence is CASTSGQGSTDTQYF. CDR3 DNA sequence: TGTGCCAGCACCTCGGGACAGGGGAGCACAGATACGCAGTATTTT.

The chain carries TRBV6-6 and TRBJ1-5; TRBD1 aligns across 7 bases. CDR1 is MNHNY, CDR2 SVGAGI, per germline (reference sequence). The CDR3 spans 15 residues. V lost 6 bases, J lost 7 bases, and 12 bases stayed unmatched. The chain's CDR3 is CASSPMTGSYQPQHF. CDR3 DNA: TGTGCCAGCAGCCCGATGACAGGGTCGTACCAGCCCCAGCATTTT.

The chain is built from TRBV5-1 and TRBJ2-7, with 10 bases fitting TRBD1. CDR3 length: 16 amino acids. V dropped 0 bases and J dropped 6; count of bases not matched to a gene: 9. Germline V gene data show CDR1 as SGHRS and CDR2 as YFSETQ. The CDR3 region is CASSLAPRQGASEQYF. As DNA, the CDR3 is TGCGCCAGCAGCTTGGCCCCCAGACAGGGGGCAAGCGAGCAGTACTTC.

This chain joins TRBV3-1 (or the pseudogene TRBV3-2) and TRBJ2-7; 7 nucleotides agree with TRBD1. The CDR3 totals 14 residues. Trimming at V came to 4 bases and at J to 4 bases, leaving 7 bases not matched to a gene. Per the germline V gene, CDR1 is LGHDT and CDR2 is YNNKEL (reference sequence). This CDR3 is CASSRSRDSYEQYF. The CDR3 coding sequence is TGTGCCAGCAGCCGATCCCGGGACAGTTACGAGCAGTACTTC.

The chain carries TRBV9 and TRBJ2-2; TRBD2 matches 15 bases. The CDR3 loop spans 17 amino acids. CDR1 and CDR2 from the germline V gene are SGDLS and YYNGEE. J lost 6 bases, V lost 4 bases, and 7 bases had no gene match. The CDR3 is CASSPRTSGRAAGELFF. The CDR3 DNA is TGTGCCAGCAGCCCTCGGACTAGCGGGAGGGCCGCCGGGGAGCTGTTTTTT.

The rearrangement links TRBV6-2 or TRBV6-3 to TRBJ1-5; D perhaps matches TRBD1 (5 bases). Per the germline V gene, CDR1 is MNHEY and CDR2 is SVGEGT. Trimming pared 0 bases from V and 7 bases from J, leaving 16 bases between. The CDR3 spans 16 residues. CDR3 protein: CASSYSVGARGQPQHF. CDR3 nucleotide sequence: TGTGCCAGCAGTTACTCGGTAGGGGCGCGGGGACAGCCCCAGCATTTT.

The genes are TRBV9 and TRBJ2-3; TRBD2 agrees at 11 bases. Unmatched junction bases numbered 5, after V lost 0 bases and J lost 2 bases. Looked up from germline, CDR1 is SGDLS and CDR2 is YYNGEE. The CDR3 length is 17 residues. DNA for the CDR3: TGTGCCAGCAGCGTAGAGCTAGCGGGGGGACCCACAGATACGCAGTATTTT. This gives the protein CASSVELAGGPTDTQYF.

The gene calls are TRBV9 and TRBJ2-3, with D unresolved. The germline V and J ends were trimmed by 0 bases and 13 bases, with 15 bases remaining between them. Germline lookup yields CDR1 SGDLS and CDR2 YYNGEE. The CDR3 sequence is 13 residues long. The CDR3 region is CASSVDFLEQKYF. CDR3 nucleotides: TGTGCCAGCAGCGTAGATTTCCTAGAACAAAAGTATTTT.

The CDR3 protein is CASSRGRTGRSADTQYF. The CDR3 coding sequence is TGTGCCAGCAGTCGTGGGCGCACCGGGAGATCGGCAGATACGCAGTATTTT. This chain joins TRBV9 and TRBJ2-3; possible D gene TRBD2, 6 bases. The CDR3 loop spans 17 amino acids. V was cut by 5 bases and J by 4 bases, with 23 bases left in between. The germline CDR1 and CDR2 sequences are SGDLS and YYNGEE. Using reference TRBV9 and TRBJ2-3 for the parts outside the CDR3, the full variable domain is DSGVTQTPKHLITATGQRVTLRCSPRSGDLSVYWYQQSLDQGLQFLIQYYNGEERAKGNILERFSAQQFPDLHSELNLSSLELGDSALYFCASSRGRTGRSADTQYFGPGTRLTVL.

The chain links TRBV5-6 to TRBJ2-1; 9 bases map to TRBD2. Trimming at V came to 0 bases and at J to 9 bases, leaving 7 bases not matched to a gene. The CDR3 extends over 15 amino acids. The V gene's germline CDR1 is SGHDT and CDR2 YYEEEE. CDR3 loop: CASSLVGAGGGEQFF. As DNA, the CDR3 is TGTGCCAGCAGCTTGGTCGGGGCGGGGGGGGGTGAGCAGTTCTTC.

The V call is TRBV5-8, the J call TRBJ2-7; 8 bases are a match to TRBD2. J was trimmed by 0 bases and V by 4 bases; bases with no gene match: 3. Germline lookup yields CDR1 SGHTS and CDR2 YDEGEE. CDR3 length: 14 residues. CDR3 sequence: CASSTGLGSYEQYF. DNA for the CDR3: TGTGCCAGCAGCACGGGACTAGGCTCCTACGAGCAGTACTTC.

The CDR3 loop is CASSVQGRTDTQYF. The CDR3 DNA sequence: TGTGCCAGCAGTGTACAGGGTCGCACAGATACGCAGTATTTT. This chain joins TRBV2 and TRBJ2-3; perhaps TRBD1 as D (6 bases). V was cut by 4 bases and J by 1 base, with 9 bases left in between. This CDR3 is built from 14 residues. Germline V gene data show CDR1 as SNHLY and CDR2 as FYNNEI. Filled out from reference TRBV2 and TRBJ2-3, the complete variable domain reads EPEVTQTPSHQVTQMGQEVILRCVPISNHLYFYWYRQILGQKVEFLVSFYNNEISEKSEIFDDQFSVERPDGSNFTLKIRSTKLEDSAMYFCASSVQGRTDTQYFGPGTRLTVL.

On this clone itself: A junction boundary mismatches the germline segment, possibly from a read error. The chain uses TRBV27 and TRBJ2-7; maybe TRBD1 (5 bases). The CDR3 loop spans 15 amino acids. Germline CDR1 and CDR2: MNHEY and SMNVEV (reference sequence). CDR3 bases: TGTGCCAGCAGTCTATCGACAGACCCCTTCTACGAGCAGTACTTC. This codes for CASSLSTDPFYEQYF.

The CDR3 loop reads CASSPPGRRVTEAFF. Here the CDR3 DNA reads TGTGCCAGTAGTCCTCCCGGCAGACGGGTCACTGAAGCTTTCTTT. This chain joins TRBV19 and TRBJ1-1; D is undetermined. Trimming pared 5 bases from V and 4 bases from J, leaving 17 bases between. CDR1 is LNHDA, CDR2 SQIVND, per germline (reference sequence). This CDR3 region has 15 residues.

V gene TRBV19 combines with J gene TRBJ1-2; no clear D gene. With 1 base removed from V and 3 bases from J, the gap between germline ends came to 15 bases. The CDR3 runs to 16 residues. CDR1 LNHDA and CDR2 SQIVND come from the germline V gene (reference sequence). The CDR3 loop is CASSIVERPQHYGYTF. As DNA, the CDR3 is TGTGCCAGTAGTATAGTTGAGCGCCCACAACACTATGGCTACACCTTC.

The chain links TRBV19 to TRBJ2-7, with TRBD2 as a possible D gene (6 bases). The germline V gene encodes CDR1 LNHDA and CDR2 SQIVND (reference sequence). The CDR3 loop spans 14 amino acids. Between the trimmed V and J ends, which lost 5 bases and 0 bases, there was a span of 11 bases. The CDR3 region is CASSREIGSYEQYF. The CDR3 DNA is TGTGCCAGTAGTCGGGAGATCGGCTCCTACGAGCAGTACTTC.

The chain recombines TRBV19 with TRBJ1-4; weak D call: TRBD1 (5 bases). CDR1 and CDR2 from the germline V gene are LNHDA and SQIVND (reference sequence). Deletions cut 5 bases from V and 8 bases from J, with 21 bases between. The CDR3 totals 16 residues. The DNA of the CDR3 is TGTGCCAGTAGTGTCGGGACTTCGGGGCGAGACGAAAAACTGTTTTTT. This codes for CASSVGTSGRDEKLFF. The full variable domain, rest sourced from reference TRBV19 and TRBJ1-4, is DGGITQSPKYLFRKEGQNVTLSCEQNLNHDAMYWYRQDPGQGLRLIYYSQIVNDFQKGDIAEGYSVSREKKESFPLTVTSAQKNPTAFYLCASSVGTSGRDEKLFFGSGTQLSVL.